This T cell receptor (beta chain) appears in the sequencing data of a study of siplizumab effects on memory and regulatory T cells. Clones were read by immunoSEQ multiplex PCR, and TCRdb kept only the in-frame ones, dropping some. The sample includes tens of thousands of clones, just over 95% of them seen just once. On this clone: Its antigen is as yet unknown.

Findings of the study overall: Most alloreactive clones went unmapped to unstimulated subsets; only a minor fraction mapped. Siplizumab conditions gave an average of approximately 70% Treg-derived mappable alloreactive CD4+ clones, versus approximately 27% for controls. Alloreactive sequences whose origin lay in unstimulated CD4+ memory cells were significantly reduced by siplizumab.

V was pared by 4 bases and J by 7 bases, with 17 bases of the junction left unmatched. CDR3 length: 19 residues. Germline V CDR1 and CDR2: LGHNA, YNFKEQ. The source of this sequence is a human donor in good health. The source material was naive CD8+ T cells sorted from blood. The chain couples TRBV4-2 to TRBJ2-1; 12 positions agree with TRBD2. In nucleotides, the CDR3 is TGTGCCAGCAGCCCCATTATATTCCCGACTAGCGGGAGCGGAAATGAGCAGTTCTTC. Its protein product is CASSPIIFPTSGSGNEQFF.